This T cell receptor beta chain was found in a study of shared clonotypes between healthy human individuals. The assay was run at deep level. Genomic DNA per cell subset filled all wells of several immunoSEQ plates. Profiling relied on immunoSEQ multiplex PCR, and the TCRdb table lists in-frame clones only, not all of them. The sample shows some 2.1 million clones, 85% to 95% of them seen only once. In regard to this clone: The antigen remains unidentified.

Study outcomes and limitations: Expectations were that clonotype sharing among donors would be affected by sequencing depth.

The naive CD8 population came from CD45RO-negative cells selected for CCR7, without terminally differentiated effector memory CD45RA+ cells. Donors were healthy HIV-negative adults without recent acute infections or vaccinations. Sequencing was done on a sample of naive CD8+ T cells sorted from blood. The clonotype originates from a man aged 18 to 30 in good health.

CDR3 sequence: CASSPTQPLAEGSYEQYF. The CDR3 DNA is TGTGCCAGCAGCCCGACGCAGCCCCTAGCGGAGGGATCCTACGAGCAGTACTTC. This sequence joins TRBV7-8 and TRBJ2-7, with 7 bases aligning to TRBD2. The CDR3 covers 18 residues. The ends lost 5 bases at V and 1 base at J; junction bases unmatched: 17. Per the germline V gene, CDR1 is SGHVS and CDR2 is FQNEAQ.